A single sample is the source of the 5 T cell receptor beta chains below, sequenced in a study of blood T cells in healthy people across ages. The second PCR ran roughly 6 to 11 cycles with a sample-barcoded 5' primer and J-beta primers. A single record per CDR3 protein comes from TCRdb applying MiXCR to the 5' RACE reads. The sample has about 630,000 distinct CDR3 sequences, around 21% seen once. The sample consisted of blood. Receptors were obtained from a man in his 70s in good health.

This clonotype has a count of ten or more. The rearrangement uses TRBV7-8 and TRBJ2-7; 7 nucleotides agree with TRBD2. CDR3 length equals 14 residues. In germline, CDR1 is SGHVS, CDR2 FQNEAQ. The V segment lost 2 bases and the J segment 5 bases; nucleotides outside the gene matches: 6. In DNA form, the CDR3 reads TGTGCCAGCAGCTTACGGCGGGAGCGGCACGAGCAGTACTTC. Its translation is CASSLRRERHEQYF.

The CDR3 is CASSKGGQAVSGYTF. DNA for the CDR3: TGTGCCAGCAGCAAAGGAGGGCAGGCGGTATCGGGCTACACCTTC. The chain is built from TRBV21-1 and TRBJ1-2. TRBV21-1 is termed a pseudogene. The CDR3 loop spans 15 amino acids.

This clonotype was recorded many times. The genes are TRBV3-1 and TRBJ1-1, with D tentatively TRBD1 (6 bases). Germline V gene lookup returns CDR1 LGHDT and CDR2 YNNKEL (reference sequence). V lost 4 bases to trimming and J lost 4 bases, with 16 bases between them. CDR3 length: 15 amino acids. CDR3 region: CASSRRGAASTEAFF. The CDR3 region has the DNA TGTGCCAGCAGCCGGAGGGGGGCTGCGAGCACTGAAGCTTTCTTT.

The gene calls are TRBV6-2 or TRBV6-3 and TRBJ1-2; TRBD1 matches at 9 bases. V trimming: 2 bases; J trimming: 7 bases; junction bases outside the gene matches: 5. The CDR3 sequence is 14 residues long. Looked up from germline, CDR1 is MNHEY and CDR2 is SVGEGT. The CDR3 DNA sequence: TGTGCCAGCAGTTACCCCGGGACAGGGTTTGGCTACACCTTC. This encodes CASSYPGTGFGYTF.

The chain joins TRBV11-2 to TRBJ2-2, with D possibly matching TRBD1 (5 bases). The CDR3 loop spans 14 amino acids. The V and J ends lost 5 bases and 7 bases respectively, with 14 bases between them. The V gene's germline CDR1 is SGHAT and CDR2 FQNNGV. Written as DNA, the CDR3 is TGTGCCAGCAGCAAAGGGGCAAAAGGCGGGGAGCTGTTTTTT. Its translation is CASSKGAKGGELFF.